Below, 25 T cell receptor beta chains from the same sample are listed, as sequenced in a study of T cells in women clearing cervical HPV infection. Produced via immunoSEQ multiplex PCR; TCRdb's table is partial and in-frame only. The table for this sample gives about 41,000 clones. The sample was blood buffy coat. The receptors come from a woman between 18 and 70 years old with a cervical HPV16 infection that either progressed to CIN3+ or cleared (not recorded which).

Notes on this clone: The sequence runs out 3 residues before the end of the CDR3; the remainder is reconstructed from the germline J gene. The chain carries TRBV5-4 and TRBJ1-2, with 7 nucleotides matching TRBD1. CDR3 length: 14 amino acids. Trimming took 0 bases from V and 4 from J; bases not matched to a gene: 3. Germline CDR1 is SGHNT and CDR2 is YYREEE (reference sequence). CDR3 DNA (partial): TGTGCCAGCAGCTTGGAAGCAGGGGGCTATGGC. Translation gives CASSLEAGGYG. The full CDR3 protein is CASSLEAGGYGYTF.

The CDR3 DNA, read in part, is TGCGCCAGCACGCCGGGCTCGACAGAGAATGAAAAA. It is translated as CASTPGSTENEK. The full CDR3 reads CASTPGSTENEKLFF. The rearrangement uses TRBV5-1 and TRBJ1-4, with a weak D call TRBD1 (5 bases). The CDR3 end is not reached by the read, which stops 3 residues before it; the germline J gene fills it in. V was shortened by 6 bases and J by 5 bases, with 17 bases between the two germline ends. The V gene's germline CDR1 is SGHRS and CDR2 YFSETQ. CDR3 length: 15 residues.

On this clone: The read halts 3 residues ahead of the CDR3 end, with the missing end drawn from the germline J gene. The rearrangement links TRBV7-9 to TRBJ2-7; D possibly corresponds to TRBD1 (5 bases). Trimming left V 6 bases short and J 5 bases short, with 17 bases between. Looked up from germline, CDR1 is SEHNR and CDR2 is FQNEAQ (reference sequence). There are 14 residues in the CDR3. The CDR3 region is CASSRAGFGNEQYF. CDR3 bases read: TGTGCCAGCAGTCGGGCAGGGTTTGGTAACGAG.

About this clone: With the read ending 3 residues before the CDR3 end, the germline J gene is used to fill in that end. The chain recombines TRBV4-1 with TRBJ1-4; D is ambiguous. In germline, CDR1 is MGHRA, CDR2 YSYEKL. V was shortened by 0 bases and J by 8 bases, with 16 bases between the two germline ends. The CDR3 consists of 16 residues. This CDR3 reads CASSQDVFGTNEKLFF. CDR3 DNA, as far as it was read: TGCGCCAGCAGCCAAGATGTCTTCGGTACGAACGAAAAA.

Note on this clone: The CDR3 extends 3 residues past the end of the read, so its final part is completed from the germline J gene. The chain has TRBV19 and TRBJ1-4, with 12 bases fitting TRBD1. V shed 6 bases, J shed 5 bases, and the junction held 7 bases outside the gene matches. The germline V gene has CDR1 LNHDA and CDR2 SQIVND (reference sequence). This CDR3 spans 16 amino acids. The CDR3 here is CASSRDRGHKNEKLFF. Partial CDR3 DNA: TGTGCCAGTAGCCGGGACAGGGGGCATAAAAATGAAAAA.

Concerning this clone itself: Read data end 3 residues before the CDR3 end; the end is taken from the germline J gene. V gene TRBV20-1 combines with J gene TRBJ2-5; the D is unclear. This CDR3 is 14 amino acids long. V dropped 6 bases and J dropped 0 bases, with 14 bases sitting between them. In germline, CDR1 is DFQATT, CDR2 SNEGSKA (reference sequence). The CDR3 here is CSAQLVRYQETQYF. CDR3 bases read: TGCAGTGCACAATTGGTCAGGTACCAAGAGACC.

Regarding this clone: From the germline J gene comes the end of the CDR3, since the read stops 3 residues before it. V and J are TRBV19 and TRBJ2-1, with 7 bases fitting TRBD2. Losses at the gene ends were 3 bases for V and 5 bases for J; bases not matched to a gene: 1. From germline, CDR1 is LNHDA and CDR2 SQIVND (reference sequence). This CDR3 spans 13 amino acids. The chain's CDR3 is CASSMAGDNEQFF. The CDR3 DNA, read in part, is TGTGCCAGTAGTATGGCGGGGGACAATGAG.

Details on this clone: Read coverage stops 3 residues before the CDR3 terminus; the germline J gene supplies the remainder. The J gene is TRBJ1-5, the V gene TRBV12-3 or TRBV12-4, with D uncertain. This CDR3 has 13 residues. Trimming pared 6 bases from V and 5 bases from J, leaving 11 bases between. CDR3 residues: CASRKTVDQPQHF. Partial CDR3 DNA: TGTGCCAGCAGGAAGACTGTTGATCAGCCC.

About this clone: The CDR3 extends 3 residues past the end of the read, so its final part is completed from the germline J gene. The genes are TRBV28 and TRBJ2-5, with D perhaps assigned TRBD1 or TRBD2 (5 bases each). This CDR3 is 15 amino acids long. Trimming took 3 bases from V and 5 from J, leaving 16 bases between them. The germline gives CDR1 MDHEN, CDR2 SYDVKM. CDR3 DNA, as far as it was read: TGTGCCAGCAGTTTGGGGCAGAGGGGTAGGGAGACC. Its protein product is CASSLGQRGRET. The entire CDR3 protein is CASSLGQRGRETQYF.

CDR3 DNA, as far as it was read: TGTGCCAGCAGTGAGGCTAGCCTCAGTGAG. Its protein is CASSEASLSE. In full, the CDR3 is CASSEASLSEQFF. The V gene is TRBV2, the J gene TRBJ2-1; maybe TRBD2 (5 bases). The CDR3 is cut off 3 residues early in the read; its end comes from the germline J gene. The CDR3 is made up of 13 amino acids. Germline assignment: CDR1 SNHLY and CDR2 FYNNEI. Trimming removed 3 bases at V and 9 bases at J, with 12 bases between.

On this clone: The read ends 3 residues shy of where the CDR3 ends; the end is completed using the germline J gene. The chain links TRBV4-1 to TRBJ2-3; 13 bases are shared with TRBD2. This CDR3 has 17 residues. CDR1 MGHRA and CDR2 YSYEKL come from the germline V gene. J was trimmed by 8 bases and V by 2 bases; bases with no gene match: 10. The CDR3 spells CASSQPWRGLAGVTQYF. Partial CDR3 DNA: TGCGCCAGCAGCCAACCCTGGAGAGGACTAGCGGGGGTTACG.

Remarks on this clone: The CDR3 goes on 3 residues after the read ends, and that part is filled in from the germline J gene. This sequence joins TRBV19 and TRBJ2-5, with 14 bases identical to TRBD2. CDR3 size: 17 residues. Germline values: CDR1 LNHDA, CDR2 SQIVND (reference sequence). Losses at the gene ends were 5 bases for V and 0 bases for J; bases not matched to a gene: 5. The chain's CDR3 is CASSPRTSGRNQETQYF. CDR3 bases read: TGTGCCAGTAGTCCCCGGACTAGCGGGAGGAACCAAGAGACC.

CDR3 DNA (partial): TGCAGTGCTAGATCCTCTTCGGGCAGGGCTAATCAGCCC. Protein sequence: CSARSSSGRANQP. The complete CDR3 reads CSARSSSGRANQPQHF. V gene TRBV20-1 combines with J gene TRBJ1-5, with D perhaps matching TRBD1 (5 bases). The read gets to within 3 residues of the CDR3 end, and the germline J gene fills in the rest. V dropped 2 bases and J dropped 4 bases, with 18 bases sitting between them. CDR3 size: 16 residues. Germline CDR1 and CDR2: DFQATT and SNEGSKA (reference sequence).

On this clone itself: The read terminates 3 residues before the CDR3 end, so the remaining end is supplied by the germline J gene. The V gene is TRBV5-4, the J gene TRBJ2-1, with 8 bases identical to TRBD2. Germline CDR1 is SGHNT and CDR2 is YYREEE (reference sequence). V trimming: 5 bases; J trimming: 8 bases; junction bases outside the gene matches: 6. The CDR3 covers 13 residues. The covered CDR3 bases are TGTGCCAGCAGAGATGGGACTAGTGATGAG. Encoded protein: CASRDGTSDE. The full CDR3 protein is CASRDGTSDEQFF.

This CDR3 reads CASSLGGIHQPQHF. The covered CDR3 bases are TGTGCCAGCAGTTTAGGGGGGATCCATCAGCCC. The J gene is TRBJ1-5, the V gene TRBV28; D might be TRBD1 (5 bases). The CDR3 extends 3 residues past the end of the read, so its final part is completed from the germline J gene. Trimming removed 2 bases from V and 5 bases from J, with 10 bases in between. This CDR3 is 14 amino acids long. Germline values: CDR1 MDHEN, CDR2 SYDVKM.

Note on this clone: Read coverage stops 3 residues before the CDR3 terminus; the germline J gene supplies the remainder. The chain is built from TRBV13 and TRBJ2-5, with 10 nucleotides matching TRBD1. V lost 4 bases to trimming and J lost 5 bases; unmatched junction nucleotides: 4. Germline V gene lookup returns CDR1 PRHDT and CDR2 FYEKMQ (reference sequence). The CDR3 has 14 residues. CDR3 sequence reads: CASSSGQGRETQYF. The sequenced CDR3 bases are TGTGCCAGCAGCTCGGGACAGGGGAGGGAGACC.

Of note for this clone: The read falls 3 residues short of the CDR3 end, and the missing part is taken from the germline J gene. The genes are TRBV6-1 and TRBJ2-7; D unclear. Germline assignment: CDR1 MNHNS and CDR2 SASEGT. The CDR3 is 13 amino acids. Trimming shortened V by 2 bases and J by 3 bases, and 8 bases separated the two germline ends. The CDR3 loop reads CASSEWAGYEQYF. CDR3 DNA, as far as it was read: TGTGCCAGCAGTGAATGGGCAGGCTACGAG.

On this clone itself: The read falls 3 residues short of the CDR3 end, and the missing part is taken from the germline J gene. The rearrangement joins TRBV11-2 to TRBJ2-2; 8 positions agree with TRBD1. The ends lost 4 bases at V and 5 bases at J; junction bases unmatched: 6. Per the germline V gene, CDR1 is SGHAT and CDR2 is FQNNGV. The CDR3 has 15 residues. CDR3 DNA, as far as it was read: TGTGCCAGCAGCTACAGGGGGTCTGGAACCGGGGAG. The encoded protein is CASSYRGSGTGE. The full CDR3 is CASSYRGSGTGELFF.

For this clone: The sequence runs out 3 residues before the end of the CDR3; the remainder is reconstructed from the germline J gene. The chain uses TRBV5-1 and TRBJ2-3; no reliable D call. Germline lookup yields CDR1 SGHRS and CDR2 YFSETQ. The CDR3 totals 15 residues. The germline V and J ends were trimmed by 4 bases and 2 bases, with 14 bases remaining between them. The CDR3 here is CASSLSQPATDTQYF. CDR3 DNA (partial): TGCGCCAGCAGCCTGTCACAGCCTGCCACAGATACG.

On this clone itself: The DNA ends 3 residues before the CDR3 does, and the rest of the CDR3 is filled in from the germline J gene. V is TRBV20-1 and J is TRBJ2-3; TRBD2 agrees at 12 bases. Trimming at V came to 0 bases and at J to 2 bases, leaving 3 bases not matched to a gene. Germline CDR1 and CDR2: DFQATT and SNEGSKA (reference sequence). The CDR3 length is 16 residues. The CDR3 sequence: CSARDTSGGPTDTQYF. The sequenced CDR3 bases are TGCAGTGCTAGAGATACTAGCGGGGGGCCCACAGATACG.

The CDR3 DNA, read in part, is TGCGCCAGCAGCTTGGCACTACCTCCCACCGGGGAG. Amino acids: CASSLALPPTGE. The entire CDR3 is CASSLALPPTGELFF. The rearrangement uses TRBV5-1 and TRBJ2-2; D uncertain. The read ends 3 residues early relative to the CDR3; the germline J gene fills the gap. Trimming left V 0 bases short and J 4 bases short, with 10 bases between. This CDR3 has 15 amino acids. The germline CDR1 and CDR2 sequences are SGHRS and YFSETQ.

Worth noting for this clone: The sequenced fragment ends 3 residues before the CDR3 boundary, so the rest is inferred from the germline J gene. V gene TRBV7-3 combines with J gene TRBJ2-6; possibly TRBD1 for D (6 bases). V was pared by 3 bases and J by 0 bases, with 15 bases between. The CDR3 is made up of 18 amino acids. CDR1 SGHTA and CDR2 FQGTGA come from the germline V gene. CDR3 DNA, as far as it was read: TGTGCCAGCAGCTTTGTAGGGGGTCAATACTCTGGGGCCAACGTC. It encodes CASSFVGGQYSGANV. The complete CDR3 reads CASSFVGGQYSGANVLTF.

A note on this clone: The read comes to an end 3 residues before the CDR3 does, leaving the germline J gene to fill in the end. V gene TRBV11-3 combines with J gene TRBJ2-7; 7 positions agree with TRBD2. The CDR3 extends over 13 amino acids. The trim removed 1 base at V and 5 bases at J, leaving 2 bases unmatched. Germline V gene lookup returns CDR1 SGHNT and CDR2 YENEEA. The CDR3 reads CASSLVRGDEQYF. The sequenced CDR3 bases are TGTGCCAGCAGCTTAGTACGGGGGGACGAG.

On this clone: The read falls 3 residues short of the CDR3 end, and the missing part is taken from the germline J gene. V is TRBV18 and J is TRBJ1-5; no clear D. Trimming stripped 0 bases from V and 1 base from J, with 10 bases between. This CDR3 is built from 16 residues. Germline CDR1 is KGHSH and CDR2 is LQKENI. The sequenced part of the CDR3 DNA is TGTGCCAGCTCACCACCCGGGGAGGGAAGCAATCAGCCC. Translating gives CASSPPGEGSNQP. The CDR3 reads in full as CASSPPGEGSNQPQHF.

Comment on this clone: The read terminates 3 residues before the CDR3 end, so the remaining end is supplied by the germline J gene. The chain is built from TRBV7-9 and TRBJ2-1; 8 bases fit TRBD1. V lost 6 bases to trimming and J lost 0 bases; unmatched junction nucleotides: 4. The germline V gene has CDR1 SEHNR and CDR2 FQNEAQ (reference sequence). The CDR3 sequence is 15 residues long. The CDR3 bases that were read are TGTGCCAGCAGTTCAGACAGGGGCTCCTACAATGAG. Its translation: CASSSDRGSYNE. The CDR3 reads in full as CASSSDRGSYNEQFF.